This T cell receptor (beta chain) was recovered during a study of cytomegalovirus exposure and HLA in healthy donors. Broader study findings: Follow-up analysis seemed to connect common viral pathogens with several of the most significant clusters identified. It was in a later analysis that TCR association rates were seen to vary by HLA locus, highest for DRB1 and lowest for HLA-C. Presence/absence analyses assumed roughly uniform sequencing depth across donors, which may not hold.

A multiplex PCR was run with 60 Vbeta primers and 13 Jbeta primers. Assay used: immunoSEQ multiplex PCR; TCRdb lists only in-frame clones, some missing. The data hold 40,000 to 45,000 clones, with 45% to 60% observed a single time. In the case of this clone: No antigen is known for it.

Sequencing was carried out using PBMCs. This receptor was identified in a man in his fifties or sixties in good health and CMV-seronegative.

CDR3: CSVGGVNEKLFF. CDR3 nucleotides: TGCAGCGTTGGCGGGGTTAATGAAAAACTGTTTTTT. The V call is TRBV29-1, the J call TRBJ1-4; D gene uncertain. CDR1 and CDR2 (germline): SQVTM, ANQGSEA. The V end was cut by 4 bases, the J end by 4 bases, with 7 bases between. CDR3 length: 12 residues.